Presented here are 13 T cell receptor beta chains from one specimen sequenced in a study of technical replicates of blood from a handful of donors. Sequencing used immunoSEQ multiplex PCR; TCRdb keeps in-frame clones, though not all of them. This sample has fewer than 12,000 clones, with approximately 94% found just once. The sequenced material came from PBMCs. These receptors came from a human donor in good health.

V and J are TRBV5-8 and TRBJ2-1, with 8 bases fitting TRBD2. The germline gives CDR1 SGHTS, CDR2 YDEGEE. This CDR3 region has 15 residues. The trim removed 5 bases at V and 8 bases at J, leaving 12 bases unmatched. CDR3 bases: TGTGCCAGCAGTTTAGCGGGGAGGGCCCTCGATGAGCAGTTCTTC. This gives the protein CASSLAGRALDEQFF.

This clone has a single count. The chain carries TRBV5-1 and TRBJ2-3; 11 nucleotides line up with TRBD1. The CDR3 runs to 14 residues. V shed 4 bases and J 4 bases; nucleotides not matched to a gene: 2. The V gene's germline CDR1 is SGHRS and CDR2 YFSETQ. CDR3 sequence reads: CASSMGQGADTQYF. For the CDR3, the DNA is TGCGCCAGCAGCATGGGACAGGGGGCAGATACGCAGTATTTT.

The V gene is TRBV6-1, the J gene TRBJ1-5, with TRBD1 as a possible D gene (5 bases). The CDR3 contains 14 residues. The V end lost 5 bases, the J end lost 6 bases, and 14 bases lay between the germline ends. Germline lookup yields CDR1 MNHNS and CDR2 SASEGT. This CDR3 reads CASSPGFQLQPQHF. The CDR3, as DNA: TGTGCCAGCAGTCCAGGGTTCCAACTTCAGCCCCAGCATTTT.

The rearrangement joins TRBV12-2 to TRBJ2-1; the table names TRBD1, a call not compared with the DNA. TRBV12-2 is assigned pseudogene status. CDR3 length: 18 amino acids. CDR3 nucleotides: TGTGCAAGTCGCTTAGAACTCCAGGGAACCCTTTACTTCGATGAGCAGTTCTTC. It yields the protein CASRLELQGTLYFDEQFF.

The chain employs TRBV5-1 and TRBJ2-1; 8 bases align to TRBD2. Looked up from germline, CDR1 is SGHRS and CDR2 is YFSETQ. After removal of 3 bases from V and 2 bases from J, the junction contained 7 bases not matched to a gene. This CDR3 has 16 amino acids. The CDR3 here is CASSWGSSGTYNEQFF. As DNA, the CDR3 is TGCGCCAGCAGCTGGGGGAGTAGCGGGACCTACAATGAGCAGTTCTTC.

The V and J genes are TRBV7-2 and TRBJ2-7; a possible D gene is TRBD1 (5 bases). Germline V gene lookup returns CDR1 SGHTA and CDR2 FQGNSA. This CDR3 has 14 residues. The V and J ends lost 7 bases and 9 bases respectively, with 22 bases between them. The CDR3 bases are TGTGCCAGCACCAATCCGTGGGGCCGCCGCACGCAGTACTTC. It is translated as CASTNPWGRRTQYF.

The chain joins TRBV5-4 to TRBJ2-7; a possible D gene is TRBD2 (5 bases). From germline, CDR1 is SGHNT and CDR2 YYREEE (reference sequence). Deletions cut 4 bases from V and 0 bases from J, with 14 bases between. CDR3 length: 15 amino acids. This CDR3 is CASSEDFSSSYEQYF. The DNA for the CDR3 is TGTGCCAGCAGCGAGGACTTCTCGAGCTCCTACGAGCAGTACTTC.

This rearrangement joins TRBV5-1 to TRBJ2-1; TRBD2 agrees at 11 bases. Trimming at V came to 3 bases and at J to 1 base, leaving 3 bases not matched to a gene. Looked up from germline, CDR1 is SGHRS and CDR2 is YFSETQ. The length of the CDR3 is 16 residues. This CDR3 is CASSYGTSGSYNEQFF. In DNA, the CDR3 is TGCGCCAGCAGCTACGGGACTAGCGGTTCCTACAATGAGCAGTTCTTC.

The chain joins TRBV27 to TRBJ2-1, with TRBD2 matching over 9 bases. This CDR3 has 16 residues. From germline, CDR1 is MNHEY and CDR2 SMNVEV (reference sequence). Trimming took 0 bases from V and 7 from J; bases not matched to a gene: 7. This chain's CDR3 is CASSLSYSGGINEQFF. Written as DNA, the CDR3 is TGTGCCAGCAGTTTATCGTATAGCGGGGGCATAAATGAGCAGTTCTTC.

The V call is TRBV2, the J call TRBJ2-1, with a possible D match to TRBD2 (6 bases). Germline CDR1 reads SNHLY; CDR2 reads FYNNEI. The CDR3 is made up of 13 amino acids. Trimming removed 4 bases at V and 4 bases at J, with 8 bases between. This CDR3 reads CASSGGVYNEQFF. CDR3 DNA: TGTGCCAGCAGTGGCGGGGTTTACAATGAGCAGTTCTTC.

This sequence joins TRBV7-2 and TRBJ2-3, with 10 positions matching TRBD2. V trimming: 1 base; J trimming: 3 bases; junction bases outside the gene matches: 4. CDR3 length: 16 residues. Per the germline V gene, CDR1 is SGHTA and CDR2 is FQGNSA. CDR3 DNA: TGTGCCAGCAGCTTAGGCCTAGCGGGAGAAACAGATACGCAGTATTTT. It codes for CASSLGLAGETDTQYF.

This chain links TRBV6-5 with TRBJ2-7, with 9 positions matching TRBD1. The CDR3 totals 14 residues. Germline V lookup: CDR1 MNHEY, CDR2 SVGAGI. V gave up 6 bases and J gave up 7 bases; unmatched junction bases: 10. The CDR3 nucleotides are TGTGCCAGCAGGCCGGGACAGGGTCCCTGGGAGCAGTACTTC. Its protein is CASRPGQGPWEQYF.

CDR3 residues: CASSIDPAGGVQTQYF. DNA of the CDR3: TGTGCCAGTAGTATAGACCCAGCGGGAGGGGTCCAGACCCAGTACTTC. This rearrangement joins TRBV19 to TRBJ2-5; 10 nucleotides align to TRBD2. The V gene end was trimmed by 0 bases and the J gene end by 6 bases; junction bases not matched to a gene: 7. The germline CDR1 and CDR2 sequences are LNHDA and SQIVND (reference sequence). The CDR3 covers 16 residues.